This T cell receptor (beta chain) came from a study of radiation and T cells in renal cell carcinoma (TCRdb year 2020). Regarding the research as a whole: Samples were obtained from a clinical trial, in which 15 Gy stereotactic body radiation therapy was delivered to primary renal cell carcinomas and nephrectomy was performed 4 weeks later. A total of 53 samples underwent TCR beta sequencing, made up of some 26 tumors and about 27 peripheral blood samples. Across all 50 or so samples, 4,016,671 unique CDR3 nucleotide sequences encoding 2,658,974 unique CDR3 amino acid sequences were identified. The investigation overall reported the following: Tracking of blood repertoire dynamics stopped at more than three weeks after treatment, with no follow-up past that point. Because pretreatment tumor biopsies were not available, the baseline intratumoral presence of clonotypes could not be determined. The single-armed trial design could not address effects of radiation dose or scheduling on the TCR repertoire. In blood, the top tumor clonotypes increased from baseline to 2 weeks after radiation and then shrank by 4 weeks, which suggests a temporary expansion of tumor-resident clones.

Regarding this clone: Its antigen target is currently unknown. Qualities for individual bases were not recorded, and no much larger clone is one base off.

According to the study, the label for this sample's time point signals: blood 2 weeks post-SBRT. Taken with the paper, the label for treatment or condition translates to: 15 Gy SBRT to primary tumor, nephrectomy 4 weeks later. Serial peripheral blood from radiation-treated patients was sampled at baseline, 2 weeks and 4 weeks after SBRT to track tumor-enriched clonotypes. Every patient's renal cell carcinoma showed clear cell pathology. Genomic DNA for TCR sequencing was prepared using the QIAamp DNA Blood Mini Kit (Qiagen). Samples were included in the analyses only if all quality control checks were passed. The immunoSEQ kit was used, according to the manufacturer's recommendations, to generate TCR beta libraries from genomic DNA. Library preparation used a first multiplex PCR with proprietary primers, then a second PCR adding unique barcodes, with bead cleanups after each round. Each sample batch included a kit-provided positive control reaction and a negative control reaction. The final libraries were assessed on an Agilent 4200 TapeStation D1000 ScreenTape, pooled by volume, and quantified by qPCR. An Illumina NextSeq500 fitted with a MidOutput 150-cycle cartridge performed the sequencing, running 156 Read1 cycles and 15 Index1 cycles with the kit's custom primers. The pooled library was loaded at roughly 1 pM with around 20% PhiX control spiked in. Per the authors' processing: Vendor-processed data were analyzed in R, with a clonotype defined as all T cells sharing the same CDR3 nucleotide sequence. For clone abundance analyses, frequencies were normalized to the 10,000 most abundant clones in each sample. Public T cell clones, which averaged fewer than five per sample, were excluded before analysis. An abundance difference of at least 32-fold between compartments was the criterion for calling clonotypes tumor-enriched or baseline blood-enriched. A beta-binomial differential abundance model was used to identify clonotypes that were expanded or contracted between blood time points. Tumor-blood repertoire similarity was measured with the Baroni-Urbani and Buser coefficient, and groups were compared using two-tailed Wilcoxon tests in R. TCRdb retrieved this table from immuneACCESS and kept in-frame rearrangements only. Not all clones are present; in checked studies, unresolved V genes account for under half, and no reason is known for the remainder. V, J and clone size are taken as reported in that table, and D and trimming were inferred from the DNA itself. This sample gives some 75,000 clones in total; 82% of them show up just once. In total, the top ten clones hold about 6% of the sample.

Based on the germline V gene, the CDR1 and CDR2 sequences are MGHDK and SYGVNS. CDR3 length: 16 amino acids, cysteine to phenylalanine. Solely the CDR3 DNA is kept, with 48 bases framed from the first base. Clipping removes 3 bases from V and 4 bases from J, with 10 as the unmatched junction base count. Here the sequenced sample was blood, taken from a patient whose treatment included radiotherapy and nephrectomy. The chain is encoded by TRBV25-1 joined to TRBJ2-3; TRBD2 fits 7 bases in the junction. This receptor was identified in a man aged 55-75 years with renal cell carcinoma. The sequenced DNA: TGTGCCAGCAGTGAGGGAGGCGGGAGTAGGGCAGATACGCAGTATTTT. The translation is CASSEGGGSRADTQYF.